In its sample, the clone carrying this T cell receptor (beta chain) was seen once. This sample is part of a study of sequential checkpoint blockade in melanoma. Treatment given: randomized to nivolumab then ipilimumab (arm A) or the reverse (arm B). Libraries were prepared by immunoSEQ multiplex PCR; TCRdb keeps only in-frame clonotypes and omits some of them. The table lists roughly 5,400 clones, less than 30% of them singletons, with 20% to 25% in the top ten. The CDR3 length is 14 residues. CDR1 is MDHEN, CDR2 SYDVKM, per germline. The ends lost 2 bases at V and 5 bases at J; junction bases unmatched: 3.

The sequences come from tumor tissue (inferred from file names), collected from a patient given nivolumab and ipilimumab in sequence. The chain employs TRBV28 and TRBJ1-5; 7 bases align to TRBD1. This sequence originates from a human donor with melanoma. The CDR3 nucleotides are TGTGCCAGCAGTTTAACAGGGGTGGATCAGCCCCAGCATTTT. Translating it yields CASSLTGVDQPQHF.